The rows below give T cell receptor beta chains drawn from one sample of a study of glioma-infiltrating T cells after dendritic cell vaccination. The data were produced by immunoSEQ multiplex PCR, yet TCRdb's version contains in-frame clones alone and is incomplete. This table holds roughly 82,000 clones, about 90% found once. The material sequenced was blood, taken before dendritic cell vaccination. Receptors were obtained from a human donor with glioblastoma. CDR3s include the opening cysteine and the closing phenylalanine or tryptophan. Some rows mark clone size as missing; the rest say once, few, many or name a class of expanded clone.

v_call clone_size cdr3_aa
TRBV11-2 . CASILPTGGTEAFF
TRBV6-5 . CASSVLAGVGELFF
TRBV7-9 . CANAASATNTGELFF
TRBV9 . CASSVGGGSLYEQYF
TRBV5-1 . CASSFGTVQYEQYF
TRBV27 once CASSLTGGVNIQYF
TRBV11-3 once CASSIRGNTIYF
TRBV6-5 . CASTKDRRTDTQYF
TRBV4-1 . CASSHAGQGAYEQYF
TRBV27 . CASRLGTSYEQYF
TRBV2 few CASSGDSTTYEQYF
TRBV5-4 . CASSTGLAGSDTQYF
TRBV6-1 . CASSETGTGPNYGYTF
TRBV10-2 . CASRGTLTYNEQFF
TRBV10-3 . CAISEGQRRLYEQYF
TRBV7-9 . CASSLEAGREAFF
TRBV7-3 . CASSLRPGGNEQYF
TRBV30 . CAWSLQGDQPQHF
TRBV15 . CATKGEGQGYIQYF
TRBV2 . CASRGLQGQNYGYTF
TRBV5-1 . CASRLWFGDTNYEQYF
TRBV9 . CASSLIAGGSYEQYF
TRBV7-9 . CASSLSGGRFF
TRBV10-2 . CASSVRPGLAGPIGDEQFF
TRBV9 few CASSVVEGGNEQFF
TRBV4-1 . CASSQETGARGYTF
TRBV6-1 . CASSDVQGKFSYEQYF
TRBV5-1 . CASSLEGGAPYEQYF
TRBV5-6 . CASSSTGGHTEAFF
TRBV11-2 . CASSLRGAGTGELFF
TRBV5-1 . CASSLAQGWDTQYF
TRBV27 . CASSTGVVSDTEAFF
TRBV18 once CASSQQGNEQYF
TRBV7-2 . CASSLVRTGGYTGELFF
TRBV9 . CASSVGTGRQTEAFF
TRBV5-6 . CASSFGLADNEQYF
TRBV6-4 . CASSDGQGGTDTQYF
TRBV5-1 . CASSLTFQASGNTIYF
TRBV9 . CASSRSPSGRTNEKLFF
TRBV2 . CASSETSGRSTDTQYF
TRBV6-4 . CASSDSRGGHNEQFF
TRBV27 . CASSLWGQRRIDTQYF
TRBV5-6 . CASSRRGQGNTEAFF
TRBV30 . CAWTGLLTETQYF
TRBV19 . CASSRSGGQGSTEAFF
TRBV30 . CAGGALEQYF
TRBV6-1 . CASILVGGSYGYTF
TRBV2 . CASRGRSAYEQYF
TRBV11-3 . CASSPFGGMNTEAFF
TRBV9 once CASSAALVDGYTF
TRBV19 . CASSEAGGGNEQFF
TRBV7-9 . CASSLAHQGASGYTF